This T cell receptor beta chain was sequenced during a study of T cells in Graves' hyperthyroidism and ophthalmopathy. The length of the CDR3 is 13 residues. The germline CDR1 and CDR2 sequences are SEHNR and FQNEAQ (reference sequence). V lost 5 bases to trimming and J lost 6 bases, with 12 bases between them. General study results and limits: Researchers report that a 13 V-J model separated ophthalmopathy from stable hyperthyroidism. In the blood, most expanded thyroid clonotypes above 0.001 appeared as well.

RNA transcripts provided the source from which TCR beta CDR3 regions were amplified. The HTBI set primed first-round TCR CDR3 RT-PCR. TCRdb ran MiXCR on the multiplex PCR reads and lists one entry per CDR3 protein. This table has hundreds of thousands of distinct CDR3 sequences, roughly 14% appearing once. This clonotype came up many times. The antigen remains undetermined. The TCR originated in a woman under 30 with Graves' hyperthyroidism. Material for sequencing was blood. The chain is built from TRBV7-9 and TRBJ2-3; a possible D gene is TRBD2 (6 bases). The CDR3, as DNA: TGTGCCAGCAGCCGGGACTGGTCGGATACGCAGTATTTT. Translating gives CASSRDWSDTQYF.